This paragraph reports one TCR beta chain. The sample originates from a study of OX40 agonist ivuxolimab in advanced cancers. V dropped 9 bases and J dropped 8 bases, with 14 bases sitting between them. The V gene's germline CDR1 is ENHRY and CDR2 SYGVKD. CDR3 size: 12 residues. Profiling relied on immunoSEQ multiplex PCR, and the TCRdb table lists in-frame clones only, not all of them. Among some 99,000 clones listed, around 83% were seen once. Autoimmune disease history or systemic immunosuppression meant exclusion. The clonotype comes from an adult with an advanced solid tumor such as melanoma, head and neck, liver or kidney cancer. Sequenced here: CD4+ or CD8+ T cells sorted from blood, sampled in a trial of the OX40 agonist ivuxolimab. This chain links TRBV10-3 with TRBJ2-1; D tentatively reads TRBD1 or TRBD2 (6 bases each). CDR3 in amino acids: CAIGGYNDEQFF. The DNA for the CDR3 is TGTGCCATAGGGGGGTACAATGATGAGCAGTTCTTC.